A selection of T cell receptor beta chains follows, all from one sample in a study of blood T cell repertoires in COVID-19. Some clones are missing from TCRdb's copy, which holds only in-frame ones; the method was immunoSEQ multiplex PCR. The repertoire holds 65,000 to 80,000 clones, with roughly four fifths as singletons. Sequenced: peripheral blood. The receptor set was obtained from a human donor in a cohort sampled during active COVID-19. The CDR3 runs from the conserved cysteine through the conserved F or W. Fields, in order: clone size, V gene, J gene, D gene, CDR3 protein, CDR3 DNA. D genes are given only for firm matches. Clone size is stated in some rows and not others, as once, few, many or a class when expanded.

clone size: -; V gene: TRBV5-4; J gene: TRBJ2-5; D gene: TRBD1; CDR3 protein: CASSSGTVQETQYF; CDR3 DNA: TGTGCCAGCAGCTCCGGGACAGTACAAGAGACCCAGTACTTC
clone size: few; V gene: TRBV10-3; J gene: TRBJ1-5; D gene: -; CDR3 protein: CAISGKATGNQPQHF; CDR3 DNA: TGTGCCATCAGTGGAAAAGCGACAGGCAATCAGCCCCAGCATTTT
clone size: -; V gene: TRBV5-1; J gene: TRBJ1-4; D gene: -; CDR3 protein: CASSLASETGEKLFF; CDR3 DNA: TGCGCCAGCAGCTTGGCTTCGGAGACGGGAGAAAAACTGTTTTTT
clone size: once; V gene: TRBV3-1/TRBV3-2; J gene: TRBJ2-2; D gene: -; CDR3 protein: CASSSPMGLTNTGELFF; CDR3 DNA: TGTGCCAGCAGCTCTCCGATGGGGCTGACGAACACCGGGGAGCTGTTTTTT
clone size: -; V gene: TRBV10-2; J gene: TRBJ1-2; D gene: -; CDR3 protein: CASSENINYGYTF; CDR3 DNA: TGCGCCAGCAGTGAGAACATTAACTATGGCTACACCTTC
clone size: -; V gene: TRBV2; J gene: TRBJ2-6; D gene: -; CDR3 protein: CASSRSGGANVLTF; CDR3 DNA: TGTGCCAGCAGCCGATCAGGAGGGGCCAACGTCCTGACTTTC
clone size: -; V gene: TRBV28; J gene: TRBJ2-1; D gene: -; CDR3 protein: CASREVGYRGNEQFF; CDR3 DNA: TGTGCCAGCAGGGAAGTGGGATACCGGGGCAATGAGCAGTTCTTC
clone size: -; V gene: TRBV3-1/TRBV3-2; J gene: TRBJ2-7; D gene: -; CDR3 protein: CASSRTSYEQYF; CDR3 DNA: TGTGCCAGCAGCAGGACATCCTACGAGCAGTACTTC
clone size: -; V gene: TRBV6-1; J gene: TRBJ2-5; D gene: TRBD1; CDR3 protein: CASSEMGQGGETQYF; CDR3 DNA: TGTGCCAGCAGTGAAATGGGACAGGGGGGAGAGACCCAGTACTTC
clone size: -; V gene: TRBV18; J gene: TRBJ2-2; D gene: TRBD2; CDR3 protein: CASSPPSSGPTGELFF; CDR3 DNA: TGTGCCAGCTCACCACCATCTAGCGGGCCCACCGGGGAGCTGTTTTTT
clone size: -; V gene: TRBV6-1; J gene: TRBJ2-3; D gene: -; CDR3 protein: CASRERGFERTDTQYF; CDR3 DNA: TGTGCCAGCAGGGAAAGGGGCTTTGAAAGGACAGATACGCAGTATTTT
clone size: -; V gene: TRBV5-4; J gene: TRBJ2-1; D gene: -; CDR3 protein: CASSLGSRSGPGSKPGSQFF; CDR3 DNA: TGTGCCAGCAGCTTGGGATCGCGGTCCGGCCCAGGGTCCAAACCAGGTTCGCAGTTCTTC
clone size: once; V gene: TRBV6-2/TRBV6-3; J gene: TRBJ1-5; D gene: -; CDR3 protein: CASRYRVDQPQHF; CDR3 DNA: TGTGCCAGCAGATACCGGGTGGATCAGCCCCAGCATTTT
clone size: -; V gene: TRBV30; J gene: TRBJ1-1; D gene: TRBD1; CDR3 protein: CAWRGDRVNTEAFF; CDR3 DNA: TGTGCCTGGAGGGGGGACAGGGTAAACACTGAAGCTTTCTTT
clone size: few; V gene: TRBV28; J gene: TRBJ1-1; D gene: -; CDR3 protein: CASRYRETEAFF; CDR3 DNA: TGTGCCAGCAGATACAGGGAAACTGAAGCTTTCTTT
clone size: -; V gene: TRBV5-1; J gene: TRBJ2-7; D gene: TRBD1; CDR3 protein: CASSFRQGFNEQYF; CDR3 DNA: TGCGCCAGCAGCTTCCGACAGGGTTTCAACGAGCAGTACTTC
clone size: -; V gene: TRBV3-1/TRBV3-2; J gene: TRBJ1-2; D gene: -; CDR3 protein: CASSLGPGSYGYTF; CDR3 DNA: TGTGCCAGCAGCTTAGGTCCCGGGAGCTATGGCTACACCTTC
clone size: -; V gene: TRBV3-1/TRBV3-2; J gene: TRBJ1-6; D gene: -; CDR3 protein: CASTRSSYNSPLHF; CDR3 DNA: TGTGCCAGCACCCGTAGCTCCTATAATTCACCCCTCCACTTT
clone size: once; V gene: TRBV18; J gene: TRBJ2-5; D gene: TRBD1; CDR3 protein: CASSPRQGEETQYF; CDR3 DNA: TGTGCCAGCTCACCACGTCAGGGGGAGGAGACCCAGTACTTC
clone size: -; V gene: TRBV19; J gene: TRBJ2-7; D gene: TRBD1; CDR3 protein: CASSGDRTGRQYF; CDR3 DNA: TGTGCCAGTAGTGGAGACCGGACAGGGAGGCAGTACTTC
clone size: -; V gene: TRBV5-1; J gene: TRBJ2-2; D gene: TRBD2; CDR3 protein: CASSLLGTSGVSNTGELFF; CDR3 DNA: TGCGCCAGCAGCTTGTTGGGGACTAGCGGGGTGTCGAACACCGGGGAGCTGTTTTTT
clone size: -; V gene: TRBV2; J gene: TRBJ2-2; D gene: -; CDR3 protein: CAITNGQLYTGELFF; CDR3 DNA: TGTGCCATTACAAATGGACAGCTCTACACCGGGGAGCTGTTTTTT